This note documents a single T cell receptor (beta chain) sequence. Its cognate antigen is unknown. This entry belongs to a study of T cell responses to AZD1222 COVID-19 vaccine. Whole-study results and caveats: Repertoires were sampled only after the peak T cell response.

Data came from immunoSEQ multiplex PCR; TCRdb stores just in-frame clones and leaves some out. Of 100,000 to 150,000 clones listed, around nine tenths are singletons. CDR1 and CDR2 from the germline V gene are SGHRS and YFSETQ. This CDR3 comprises 12 residues. V shed 0 bases and J 8 bases; nucleotides not matched to a gene: 1. The sequencing here drew on peripheral blood, taken on day 0 of AZD1222 vaccination. The chain employs TRBV5-1 and TRBJ1-2, with 7 bases matching TRBD1. The TCR sequence derives from an adult in good health. As DNA, the CDR3 is TGCGCCAGCAGCTTGGACAGGGGAGGCTACACCTTC. This translates into CASSLDRGGYTF.